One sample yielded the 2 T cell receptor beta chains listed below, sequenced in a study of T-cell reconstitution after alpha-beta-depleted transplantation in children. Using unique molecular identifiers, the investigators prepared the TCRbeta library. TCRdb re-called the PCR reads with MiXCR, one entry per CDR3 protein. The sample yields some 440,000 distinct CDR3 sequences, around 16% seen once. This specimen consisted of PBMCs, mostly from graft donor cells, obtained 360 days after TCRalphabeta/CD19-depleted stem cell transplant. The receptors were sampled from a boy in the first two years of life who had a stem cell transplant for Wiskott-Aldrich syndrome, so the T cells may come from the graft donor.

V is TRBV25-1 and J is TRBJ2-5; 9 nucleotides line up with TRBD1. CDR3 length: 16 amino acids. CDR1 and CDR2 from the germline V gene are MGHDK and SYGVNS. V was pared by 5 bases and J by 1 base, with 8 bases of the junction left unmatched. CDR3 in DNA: TGTGCCAGCAGTAATTCTGACAGGGGGTTCCAAGAGACCCAGTACTTC. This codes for CASSNSDRGFQETQYF.

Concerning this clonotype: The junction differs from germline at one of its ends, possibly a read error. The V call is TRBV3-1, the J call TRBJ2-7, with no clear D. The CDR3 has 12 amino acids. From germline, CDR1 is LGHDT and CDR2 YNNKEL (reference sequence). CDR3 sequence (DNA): TGTGCCAGCAGCCAAGATTGGCTAATTCTGAACTTC. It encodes CASSQDWLILNF.